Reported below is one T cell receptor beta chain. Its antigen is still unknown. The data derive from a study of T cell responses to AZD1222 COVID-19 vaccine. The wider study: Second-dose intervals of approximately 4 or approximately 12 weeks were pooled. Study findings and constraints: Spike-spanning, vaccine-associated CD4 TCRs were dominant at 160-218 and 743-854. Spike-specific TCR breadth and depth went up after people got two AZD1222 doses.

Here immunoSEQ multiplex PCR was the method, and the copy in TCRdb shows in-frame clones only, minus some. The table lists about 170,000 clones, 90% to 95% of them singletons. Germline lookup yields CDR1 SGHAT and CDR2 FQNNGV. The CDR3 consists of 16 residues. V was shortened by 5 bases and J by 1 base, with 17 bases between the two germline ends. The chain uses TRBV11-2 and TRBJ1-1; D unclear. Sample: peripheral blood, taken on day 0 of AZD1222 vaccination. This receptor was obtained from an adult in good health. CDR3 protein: CASSPSAGSENTEAFF. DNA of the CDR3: TGTGCCAGCAGCCCCTCAGCTGGGTCTGAGAACACTGAAGCTTTCTTT. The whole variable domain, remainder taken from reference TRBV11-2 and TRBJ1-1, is EAGVAQSPRYKIIEKRQSVAFWCNPISGHATLYWYQQILGQGPKLLIQFQNNGVVDDSQLPKDRFSAERLKGVDSTLKIQPAKLEDSAVYLCASSPSAGSENTEAFFGQGTRLTVV.